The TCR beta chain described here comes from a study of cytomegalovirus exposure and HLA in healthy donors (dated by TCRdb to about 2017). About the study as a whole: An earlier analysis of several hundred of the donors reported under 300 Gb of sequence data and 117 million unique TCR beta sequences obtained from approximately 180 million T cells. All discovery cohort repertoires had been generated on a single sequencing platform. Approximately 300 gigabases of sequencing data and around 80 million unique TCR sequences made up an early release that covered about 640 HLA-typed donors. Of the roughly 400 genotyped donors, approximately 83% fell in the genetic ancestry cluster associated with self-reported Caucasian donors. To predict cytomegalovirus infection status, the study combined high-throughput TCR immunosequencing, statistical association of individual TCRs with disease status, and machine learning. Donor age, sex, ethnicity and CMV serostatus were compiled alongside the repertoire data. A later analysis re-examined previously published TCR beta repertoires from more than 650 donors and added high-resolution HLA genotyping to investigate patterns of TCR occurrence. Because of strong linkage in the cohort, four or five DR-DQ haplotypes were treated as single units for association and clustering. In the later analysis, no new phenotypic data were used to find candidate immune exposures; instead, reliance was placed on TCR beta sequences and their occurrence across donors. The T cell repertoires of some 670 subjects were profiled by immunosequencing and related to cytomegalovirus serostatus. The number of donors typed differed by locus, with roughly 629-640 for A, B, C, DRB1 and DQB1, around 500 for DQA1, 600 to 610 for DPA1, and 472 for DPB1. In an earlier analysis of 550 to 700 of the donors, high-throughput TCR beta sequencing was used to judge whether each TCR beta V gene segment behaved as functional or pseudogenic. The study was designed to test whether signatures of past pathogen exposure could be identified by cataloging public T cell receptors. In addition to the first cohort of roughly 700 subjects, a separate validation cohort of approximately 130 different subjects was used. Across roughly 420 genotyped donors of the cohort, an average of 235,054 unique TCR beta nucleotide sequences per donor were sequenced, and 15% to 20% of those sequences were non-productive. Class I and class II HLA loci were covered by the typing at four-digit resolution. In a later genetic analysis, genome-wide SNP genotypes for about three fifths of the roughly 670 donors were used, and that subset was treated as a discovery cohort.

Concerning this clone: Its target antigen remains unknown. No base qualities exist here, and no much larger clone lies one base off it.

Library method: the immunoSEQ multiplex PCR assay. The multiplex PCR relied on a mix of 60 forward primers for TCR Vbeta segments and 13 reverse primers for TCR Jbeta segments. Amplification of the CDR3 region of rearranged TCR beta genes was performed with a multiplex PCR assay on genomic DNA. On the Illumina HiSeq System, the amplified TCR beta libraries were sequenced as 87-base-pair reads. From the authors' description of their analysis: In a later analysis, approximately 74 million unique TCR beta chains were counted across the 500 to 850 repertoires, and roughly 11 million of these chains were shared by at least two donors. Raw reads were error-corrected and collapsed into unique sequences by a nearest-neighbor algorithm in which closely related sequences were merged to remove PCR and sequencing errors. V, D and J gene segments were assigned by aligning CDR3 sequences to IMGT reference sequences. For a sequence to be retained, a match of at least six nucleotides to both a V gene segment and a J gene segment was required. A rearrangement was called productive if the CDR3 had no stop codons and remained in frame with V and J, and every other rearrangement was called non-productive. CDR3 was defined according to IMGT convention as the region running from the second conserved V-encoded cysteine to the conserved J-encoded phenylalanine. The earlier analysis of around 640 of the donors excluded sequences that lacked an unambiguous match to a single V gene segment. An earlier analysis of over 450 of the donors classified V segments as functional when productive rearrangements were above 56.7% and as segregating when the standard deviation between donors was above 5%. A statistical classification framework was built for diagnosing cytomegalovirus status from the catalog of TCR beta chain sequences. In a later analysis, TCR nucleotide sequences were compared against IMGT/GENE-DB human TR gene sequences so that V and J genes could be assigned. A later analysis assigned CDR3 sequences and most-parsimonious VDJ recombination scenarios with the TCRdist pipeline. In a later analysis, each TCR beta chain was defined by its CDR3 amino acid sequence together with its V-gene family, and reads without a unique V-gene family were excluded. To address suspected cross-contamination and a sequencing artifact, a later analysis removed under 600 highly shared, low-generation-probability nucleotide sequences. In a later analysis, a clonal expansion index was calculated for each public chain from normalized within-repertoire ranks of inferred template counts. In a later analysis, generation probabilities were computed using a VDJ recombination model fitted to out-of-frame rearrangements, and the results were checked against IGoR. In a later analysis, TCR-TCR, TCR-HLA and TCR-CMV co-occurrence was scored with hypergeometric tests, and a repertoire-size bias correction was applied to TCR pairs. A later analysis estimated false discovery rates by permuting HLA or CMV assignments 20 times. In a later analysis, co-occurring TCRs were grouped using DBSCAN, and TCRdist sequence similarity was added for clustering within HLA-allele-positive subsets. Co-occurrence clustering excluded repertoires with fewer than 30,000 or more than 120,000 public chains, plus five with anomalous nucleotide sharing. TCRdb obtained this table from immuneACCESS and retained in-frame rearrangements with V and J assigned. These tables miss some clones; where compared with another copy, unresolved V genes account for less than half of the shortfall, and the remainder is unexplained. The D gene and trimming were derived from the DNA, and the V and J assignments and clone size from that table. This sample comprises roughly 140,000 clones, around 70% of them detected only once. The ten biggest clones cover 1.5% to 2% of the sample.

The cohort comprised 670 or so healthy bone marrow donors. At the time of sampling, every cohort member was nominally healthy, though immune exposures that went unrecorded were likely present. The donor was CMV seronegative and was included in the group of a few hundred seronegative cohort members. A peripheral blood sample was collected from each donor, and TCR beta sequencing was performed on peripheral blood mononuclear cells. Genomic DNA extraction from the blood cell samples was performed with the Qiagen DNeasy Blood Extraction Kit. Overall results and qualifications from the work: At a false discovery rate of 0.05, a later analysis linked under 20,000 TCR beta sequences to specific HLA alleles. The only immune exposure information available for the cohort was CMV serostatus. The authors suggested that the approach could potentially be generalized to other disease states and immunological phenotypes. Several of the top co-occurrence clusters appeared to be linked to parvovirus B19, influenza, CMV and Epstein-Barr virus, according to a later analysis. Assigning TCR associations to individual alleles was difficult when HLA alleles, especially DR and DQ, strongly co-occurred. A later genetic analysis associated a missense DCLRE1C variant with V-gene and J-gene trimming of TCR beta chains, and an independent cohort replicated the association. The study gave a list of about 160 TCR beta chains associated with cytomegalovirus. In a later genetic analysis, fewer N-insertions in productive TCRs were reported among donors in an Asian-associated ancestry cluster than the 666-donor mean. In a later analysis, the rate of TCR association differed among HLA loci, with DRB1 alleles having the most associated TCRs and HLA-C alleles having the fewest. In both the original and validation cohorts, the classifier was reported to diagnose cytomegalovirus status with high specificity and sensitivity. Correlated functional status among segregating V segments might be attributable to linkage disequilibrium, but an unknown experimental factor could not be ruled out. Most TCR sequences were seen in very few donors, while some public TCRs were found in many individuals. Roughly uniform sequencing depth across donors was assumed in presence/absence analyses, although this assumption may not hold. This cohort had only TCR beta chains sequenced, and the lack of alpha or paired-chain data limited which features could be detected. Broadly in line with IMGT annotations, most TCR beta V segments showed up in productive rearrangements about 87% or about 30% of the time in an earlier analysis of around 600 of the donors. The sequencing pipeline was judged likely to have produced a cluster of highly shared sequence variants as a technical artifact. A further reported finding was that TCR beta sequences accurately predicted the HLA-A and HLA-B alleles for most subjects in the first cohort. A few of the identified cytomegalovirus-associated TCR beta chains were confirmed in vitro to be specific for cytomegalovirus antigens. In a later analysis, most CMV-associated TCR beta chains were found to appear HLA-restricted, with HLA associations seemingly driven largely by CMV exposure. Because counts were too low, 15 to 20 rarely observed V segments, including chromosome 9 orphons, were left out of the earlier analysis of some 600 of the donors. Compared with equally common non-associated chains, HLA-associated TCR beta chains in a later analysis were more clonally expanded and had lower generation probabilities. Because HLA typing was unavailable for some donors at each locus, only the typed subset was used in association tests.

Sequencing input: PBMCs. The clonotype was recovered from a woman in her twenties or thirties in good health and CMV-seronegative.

The nucleotide sequence reads as follows: TGTGCCAGCAGGGTTACCGGGACAGTGGTCGGCTACACCTTC. It translates to CASRVTGTVVGYTF. The V and J genes are TRBV2 and TRBJ1-2; 7 middle bases align to TRBD1. The germline V gene encodes CDR1 SNHLY and CDR2 FYNNEI. For this chain, trimming is 6 bases at the V end and 8 bases at the J end, and the number of junction bases without a gene match is 12. The CDR3, from cysteine to phenylalanine, totals 14 residues. CDR3 DNA only is kept here, 42 bases in frame from base 1.